This T cell receptor beta chain was found in a study of T cell responses to AZD1222 COVID-19 vaccine. Germline CDR1 reads GTSNPN; CDR2 reads SVGIG (reference sequence). The CDR3 totals 14 residues. V was cut by 2 bases and J by 0 bases, with 8 bases left in between. This table comes from immunoSEQ multiplex PCR, and its TCRdb copy is limited to in-frame clones, with some not included. Of about 130,000 clones listed, over 90% are singletons. This receptor was taken from an adult in good health. The rearrangement joins TRBV30 to TRBJ1-5, with unresolved D. The sample in question was peripheral blood, obtained on day 0 of AZD1222 vaccination. CDR3 region: CAWSPGYSNQPQHF. For the CDR3, the DNA is TGTGCCTGGAGTCCGGGCTATAGCAATCAGCCCCAGCATTTT.